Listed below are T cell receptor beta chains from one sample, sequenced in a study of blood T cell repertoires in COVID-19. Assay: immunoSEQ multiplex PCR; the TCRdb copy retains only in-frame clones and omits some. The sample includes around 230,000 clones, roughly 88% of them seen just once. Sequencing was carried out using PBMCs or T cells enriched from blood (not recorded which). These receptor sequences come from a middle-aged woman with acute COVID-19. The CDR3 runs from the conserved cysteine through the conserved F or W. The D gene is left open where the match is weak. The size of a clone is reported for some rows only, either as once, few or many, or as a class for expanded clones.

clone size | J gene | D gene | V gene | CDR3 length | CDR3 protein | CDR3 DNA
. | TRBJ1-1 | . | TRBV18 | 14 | CASSLRGARTEAFF | TGTGCCAGCTCATTACGGGGGGCGCGGACTGAAGCTTTCTTT
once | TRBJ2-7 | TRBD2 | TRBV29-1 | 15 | CSVSGLAGGLSEQYF | TGCAGCGTTTCCGGACTAGCGGGGGGGCTAAGCGAGCAGTACTTC
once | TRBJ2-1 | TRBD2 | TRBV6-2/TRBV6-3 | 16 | CASSRTSGRGLFEQFF | TGTGCCAGCAGTCGGACTAGCGGGAGAGGGCTTTTTGAGCAGTTCTTC
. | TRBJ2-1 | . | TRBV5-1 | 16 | CASSANRPGGPNEQFF | TGCGCCAGCAGCGCCAACAGGCCCGGGGGGCCTAATGAGCAGTTCTTC
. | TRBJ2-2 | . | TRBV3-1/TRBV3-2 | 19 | CASSLLLAGLLGRAGELFF | TGTGCCAGCAGCCTCCTACTTGCGGGACTCCTGGGTCGCGCCGGGGAGCTGTTTTTT
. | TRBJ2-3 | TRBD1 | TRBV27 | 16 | CASSLWDRGSTDTQYF | TGTGCCAGCAGTTTATGGGACAGGGGGAGCACAGATACGCAGTATTTT
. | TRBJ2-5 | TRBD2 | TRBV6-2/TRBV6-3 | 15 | CASSYSPSGQETQYF | TGTGCCAGCAGTTACTCGCCTAGCGGCCAAGAGACCCAGTACTTC
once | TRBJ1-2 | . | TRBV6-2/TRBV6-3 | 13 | CASSPGTSNGYTF | TGTGCCAGCAGTCCCGGGACTAGTAATGGCTACACCTTC
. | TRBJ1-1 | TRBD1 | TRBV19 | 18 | CASRVLQPLTGKNTEAFF | TGTGCCAGTAGGGTCCTACAACCATTGACAGGGAAGAACACTGAAGCTTTCTTT
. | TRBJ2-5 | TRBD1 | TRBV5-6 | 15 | CASSWTGGVGETQYF | TGTGCCAGCAGCTGGACAGGGGGAGTTGGAGAGACCCAGTACTTC
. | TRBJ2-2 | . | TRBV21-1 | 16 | CASSSWEERNTGELFF | TGTGCCAGCAGTTCCTGGGAGGAAAGGAACACCGGGGAGCTGTTTTTT
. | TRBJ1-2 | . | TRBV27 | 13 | CASSFRANYGYTF | TGTGCCAGCAGTTTTAGAGCAAACTATGGCTACACCTTC
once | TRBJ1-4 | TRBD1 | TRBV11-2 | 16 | CASSPGTGGTNEKLFF | TGTGCCAGCAGCCCCGGGACAGGTGGGACTAATGAAAAACTGTTTTTT
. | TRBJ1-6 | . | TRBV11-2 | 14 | CASSFGGDNSPLHF | TGTGCCAGCAGCTTTGGAGGGGACAATTCACCCCTCCACTTT
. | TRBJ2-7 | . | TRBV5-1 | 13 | CASSRDIEYEQYF | TGCGCCAGCAGCCGGGACATCGAGTACGAGCAGTACTTC
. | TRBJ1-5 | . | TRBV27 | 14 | CASSPLDSNQPQHF | TGTGCCAGCAGTCCCTTAGATAGCAATCAGCCCCAGCATTTT
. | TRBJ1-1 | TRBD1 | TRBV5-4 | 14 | CASSLLNRGIEAFF | TGTGCCAGCAGCTTGTTAAACAGGGGTATTGAAGCTTTCTTT
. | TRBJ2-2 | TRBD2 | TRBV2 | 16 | CASTPWVAGNTGELFF | TGTGCCAGCACTCCCTGGGTAGCGGGGAACACCGGGGAGCTGTTTTTT
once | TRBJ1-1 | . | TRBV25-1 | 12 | CASSIMNTEAFF | TGTGCCAGCAGTATCATGAACACTGAAGCTTTCTTT
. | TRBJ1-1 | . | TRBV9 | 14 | CASSVDPLRVEAFF | TGTGCCAGCAGCGTAGACCCCCTCAGGGTTGAAGCTTTCTTT
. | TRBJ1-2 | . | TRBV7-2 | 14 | CASSLEKGNYGYTF | TGTGCCAGCAGCTTAGAGAAGGGGAACTATGGCTACACCTTC
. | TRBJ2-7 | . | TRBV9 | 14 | CASSVGPLVNEQYF | TGTGCCAGCAGCGTAGGTCCTTTAGTGAACGAGCAGTACTTC
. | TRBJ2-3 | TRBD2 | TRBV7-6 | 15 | CASSLGSGGADTQYF | TGTGCCAGCAGCTTAGGGTCCGGGGGGGCAGATACGCAGTATTTT
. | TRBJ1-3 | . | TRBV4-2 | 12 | CASSQDEPAIYF | TGTGCCAGCAGCCAAGATGAGCCCGCCATATATTTT
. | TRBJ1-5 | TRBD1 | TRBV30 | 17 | CAWSPIGTGISNQPQHF | TGTGCCTGGAGCCCTATAGGGACAGGGATTAGCAATCAGCCCCAGCATTTT
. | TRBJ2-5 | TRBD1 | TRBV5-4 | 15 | CASSTRTGIQETQYF | TGTGCCAGCAGCACGAGGACAGGGATTCAAGAGACCCAGTACTTC
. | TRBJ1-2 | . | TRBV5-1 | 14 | CASSFDSEPYGYTF | TGCGCCAGCAGTTTTGACAGTGAACCCTATGGCTACACCTTC
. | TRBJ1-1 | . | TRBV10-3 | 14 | CAISDRGKNTEAFF | TGTGCCATCAGTGACAGGGGTAAGAACACTGAAGCTTTCTTT
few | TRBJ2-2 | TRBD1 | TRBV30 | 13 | CAWRGQGTGELFF | TGTGCCTGGAGGGGACAGGGAACCGGGGAGCTGTTTTTT
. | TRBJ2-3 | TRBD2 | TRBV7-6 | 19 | CASSLLDVAGRGGTDTQYF | TGTGCCAGCAGCTTATTGGATGTAGCCGGGAGGGGAGGCACAGATACGCAGTATTTT
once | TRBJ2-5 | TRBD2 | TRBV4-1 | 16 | CASSLTSGGPPETQYF | TGCGCCAGCAGCCTAACTAGCGGGGGGCCCCCGGAGACCCAGTACTTC
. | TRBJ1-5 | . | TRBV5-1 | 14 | CASSLAEGGQPQHF | TGCGCCAGCAGCTTGGCTGAGGGCGGTCAGCCCCAGCATTTT
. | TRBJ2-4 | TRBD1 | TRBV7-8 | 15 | CASSSNRGNSGIQYF | TGTGCCAGCAGCAGTAACAGGGGCAACTCTGGCATTCAGTACTTC
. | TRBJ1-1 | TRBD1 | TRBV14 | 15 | CASSRGQGARTEAFF | TGTGCCAGCAGCCGAGGACAGGGGGCGCGGACTGAAGCTTTCTTT
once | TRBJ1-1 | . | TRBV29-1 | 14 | CSVLPTGMNTEAFF | TGCAGCGTCCTTCCTACAGGAATGAACACTGAAGCTTTCTTT
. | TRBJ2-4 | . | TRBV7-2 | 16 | CASSFRQALAKNIQYF | TGTGCCAGCAGCTTTAGACAGGCCCTAGCCAAAAACATTCAGTACTTC
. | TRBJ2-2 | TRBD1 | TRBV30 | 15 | CAWSPGTGATGELFF | TGTGCCTGGAGTCCCGGGACAGGGGCGACCGGGGAGCTGTTTTTT
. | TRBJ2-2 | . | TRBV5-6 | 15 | CASSLPGVNNGELFF | TGTGCCAGCAGCCTCCCGGGAGTGAACAACGGGGAGCTGTTTTTT
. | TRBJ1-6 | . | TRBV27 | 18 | CASSLLRPVSSYNSPLHF | TGTGCCAGCAGCCTTTTGCGGCCAGTTAGCTCCTATAATTCACCCCTCCACTTT
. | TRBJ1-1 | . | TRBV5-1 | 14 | CASSTGLTNTEAFF | TGCGCCAGCAGCACGGGACTCACGAACACTGAAGCTTTCTTT
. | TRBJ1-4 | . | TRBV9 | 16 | CASSVALRGLNEKLFF | TGTGCCAGCAGCGTCGCACTCCGGGGACTTAATGAAAAACTGTTTTTT
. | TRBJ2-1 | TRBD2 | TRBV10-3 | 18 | CAISESTSGGDLYNEQFF | TGTGCCATCAGTGAGTCAACTAGCGGGGGCGACCTCTACAATGAGCAGTTCTTC
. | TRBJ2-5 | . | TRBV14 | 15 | CASTAGTMGGETQYF | TGTGCCAGCACCGCCGGGACCATGGGAGGAGAGACCCAGTACTTC
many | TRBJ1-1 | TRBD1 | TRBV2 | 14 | CASTRDRANTEAFF | TGTGCCAGCACCCGGGACAGGGCTAACACTGAAGCTTTCTTT
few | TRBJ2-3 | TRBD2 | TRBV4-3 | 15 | CASSQDPGGTDTQYF | TGCGCCAGCAGCCAAGATCCGGGGGGAACAGATACGCAGTATTTT
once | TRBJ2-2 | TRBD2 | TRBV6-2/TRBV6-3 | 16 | CASSYGLAGGTGELFF | TGTGCCAGCAGTTACGGACTAGCGGGGGGGACCGGGGAGCTGTTTTTT
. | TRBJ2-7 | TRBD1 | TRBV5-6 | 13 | CASSSTGGYEQYF | TGTGCCAGCAGCTCGACAGGGGGCTACGAGCAGTACTTC